Shown below are 29 T cell receptor beta chains from a single sample sequenced in a study of blood T cells in healthy people across ages. Primed by a sample-barcoded 5' primer and a J-beta primer mix, a second PCR proceeded for about 6 to 12 cycles. TCRdb re-analysed the 5' RACE reads in MiXCR, keeping a single row per CDR3 protein. The sample has roughly 800,000 distinct CDR3 sequences, 58% seen once. Sequencing was carried out using blood. These receptors all come from a man aged 25-45 years in good health.

Only a few counts were recorded for this clonotype. J is TRBJ2-3 and V is TRBV4-2; D is uncertain. With 1 base removed from V and 4 bases from J, the gap between germline ends came to 21 bases. The CDR3 covers 18 residues. In germline, CDR1 is LGHNA, CDR2 YNFKEQ. The chain's CDR3 is CASSQGYGDGHIADTQYF. The DNA for the CDR3 is TGTGCCAGCAGCCAAGGTTACGGCGATGGGCATATCGCAGATACGCAGTATTTT.

This clonotype was seen a few times. For the CDR3, the DNA is TGTGCCAGCCGCCGGGGGGGCCTTGATGAGCAGTACTTC. Amino acids: CASRRGGLDEQYF. The genes are TRBV7-9 and TRBJ2-7; 8 bases agree with TRBD2. The CDR3 runs 13 residues. V shed 8 bases, J shed 7 bases, and the junction held 10 bases outside the gene matches. Germline CDR1 is SEHNR and CDR2 is FQNEAQ (reference sequence).

The chain links TRBV20-1 to TRBJ2-1, with TRBD2 matching 14 bases. Germline V gene lookup returns CDR1 DFQATT and CDR2 SNEGSKA (reference sequence). Trimming took 6 bases from V and 4 from J; bases not matched to a gene: 8. CDR3 length equals 16 residues. The CDR3 DNA sequence: TGCAGTGCGAGACTAGCGGGAGGGCCAATATACAATGAGCAGTTCTTC. Amino acid sequence: CSARLAGGPIYNEQFF.

V gene TRBV6-5 combines with J gene TRBJ1-2; D is perhaps TRBD1 (6 bases). The V and J ends lost 11 bases and 7 bases respectively, with 20 bases between them. The germline V gene has CDR1 MNHEY and CDR2 SVGAGI. The CDR3 loop spans 13 amino acids. The CDR3 loop is CAAGEGQYPGYTF. DNA for the CDR3: TGTGCCGCCGGGGAAGGACAGTACCCTGGCTACACCTTC.

This chain connects TRBV12-3 or TRBV12-4 to TRBJ2-7; no clear D gene. The CDR3 has 14 residues. Trimming cost V 6 bases and J 3 bases, with 15 bases left between them. Here the CDR3 reads CASSRIGFFYEQYF. CDR3 sequence (DNA): TGTGCCAGCAGCCGGATCGGGTTTTTCTACGAGCAGTACTTC.

V usage is TRBV18 and J usage is TRBJ1-2; 9 bases are a match to TRBD1. Per the germline V gene, CDR1 is KGHSH and CDR2 is LQKENI. This CDR3 has 16 residues. V dropped 3 bases and J dropped 8; count of bases not matched to a gene: 13. CDR3 in DNA: TGTGCCAGCTCACCGGGCTCCGGGACAGGGATACGAGGCTACACCTTC. Translated, it gives CASSPGSGTGIRGYTF.

The chain recombines TRBV10-3 with TRBJ1-5; the D gene is possibly TRBD1 (6 bases). The CDR3 runs 15 residues. V lost 6 bases and J 1 base, leaving 13 bases between the germline ends. CDR1 and CDR2 from the germline V gene are ENHRY and SYGVKD. CDR3 coding DNA: TGTGCCATCAGACAGGGTCTCGAAAGCAATCAGCCCCAGCATTTT. Its translation: CAIRQGLESNQPQHF.

This chain joins TRBV15 and TRBJ1-5, with 9 bases that match TRBD1. The germline gives CDR1 LNHNV, CDR2 YYDKDF (reference sequence). J lost 7 bases, V lost 8 bases, and 12 bases had no gene match. The CDR3 extends over 15 amino acids. This CDR3 is CATAKDRGLGQPQHF. As DNA, the CDR3 is TGTGCCACCGCTAAGGACAGGGGCTTGGGGCAGCCCCAGCATTTT.

The chain has TRBV20-1 and TRBJ2-7; D uncertain. Trimming pared 3 bases from V and 3 bases from J, leaving 18 bases between. Germline CDR1 is DFQATT and CDR2 is SNEGSKA (reference sequence). This CDR3 contains 15 residues. The CDR3 DNA is TGCAGTGCTAGCGACACCCCCTTTTTCGGCTACGAGCAGTACTTC. The encoded protein is CSASDTPFFGYEQYF.

The CDR3 protein is CSANRVMAEKLFF. CDR3 DNA sequence: TGCAGTGCTAACAGGGTGATGGCTGAAAAACTGTTTTTT. The chain carries TRBV20-1 and TRBJ1-4, with D possibly TRBD1 on 6 matching bases. The V and J ends lost 4 bases and 7 bases respectively, with 13 bases between them. Germline CDR1 is DFQATT and CDR2 is SNEGSKA (reference sequence). CDR3 length equals 13 residues.

This clonotype was recorded only once. The genes are TRBV30 and TRBJ2-1; D perhaps matches TRBD2 (5 bases). The germline V and J ends were trimmed by 6 bases and 6 bases, with 12 bases remaining between them. The CDR3 totals 12 residues. CDR1 GTSNPN and CDR2 SVGIG come from the germline V gene (reference sequence). CDR3 residues: CACGESPNEQFF. The CDR3 nucleotides are TGTGCCTGTGGGGAGAGTCCCAATGAGCAGTTCTTC. Drawing the rest from reference TRBV30 and TRBJ2-1, the complete variable domain is SQTIHQWPATLVQPVGSPLSLECTVEGTSNPNLYWYRQAAGRGLQLLFYSVGIGQISSEVPQNLSASRPQDRQFILSSKKLLLSDSGFYLCACGESPNEQFFGPGTRLTVL.

This clonotype occurred a few times. The chain is built from TRBV3-1 and TRBJ2-7, with TRBD2 matching over 10 bases. Germline V gene sequence: CDR1 LGHDT, CDR2 YNNKEL (reference sequence). With 5 bases clipped from V and 2 bases from J, the junction kept 6 bases outside the gene matches. The CDR3 is 15 residues long. The CDR3 loop reads CASSIAGGGPYEQYF. DNA of the CDR3: TGTGCCAGCAGCATAGCGGGAGGCGGCCCCTACGAGCAGTACTTC.

The chain links TRBV20-1 to TRBJ2-7, with D perhaps given as TRBD1 or TRBD2 (5 bases each). Per the germline V gene, CDR1 is DFQATT and CDR2 is SNEGSKA (reference sequence). The length of the CDR3 is 16 residues. Trimming removed 1 base from V and 2 bases from J, with 18 bases in between. CDR3 protein: CSARGELRGPTYEQYF. The CDR3 bases are TGCAGTGCTAGAGGGGAACTGAGGGGTCCCACCTACGAGCAGTACTTC.

The genes are TRBV7-2 and TRBJ2-5; 11 nucleotides line up with TRBD1. The J call could be wrong; TRBJ2-7 is a better fit for the DNA end. Germline V gene sequence: CDR1 SGHTA, CDR2 FQGNSA. This CDR3 comprises 14 residues. The CDR3 DNA is TGTGCCAGCAGCTCGGACAGGGGGCGAGACGAGCAGTACTTC. Translating gives CASSSDRGRDEQYF.

Points on this clonotype: A much larger clone differs from this one at a single base, so this may be a read error. This chain connects TRBV6-5 to TRBJ2-7; TRBD1 matches at 12 bases. CDR3 length equals 14 residues. The J segment lost 9 bases and the V segment lost 5 bases, leaving 8 bases of the junction unmatched. CDR1 MNHEY and CDR2 SVGAGI come from the germline V gene. CDR3 nucleotides: TGTGCCAGCAGTGCGGGACAGGGGGCGCAAGGGCAGTACTTC. Translated, it gives CASSAGQGAQGQYF.

The chain couples TRBV7-8 to TRBJ2-7; TRBD2 matches at 11 bases. Per the germline V gene, CDR1 is SGHVS and CDR2 is FQNEAQ. The CDR3 totals 15 residues. Trimming removed 7 bases from V and 2 bases from J; junction bases left unmatched: 7. The CDR3 region has the DNA TGTGCCAGCATCCTTACTAGCGGGAGTCCCTACGAGCAGTACTTC. Translating it yields CASILTSGSPYEQYF. Full variable domain (remainder filled in from reference TRBV7-8 and TRBJ2-7): GAGVSQSPRYKVAKRGQDVALRCDPISGHVSLFWYQQALGQGPEFLTYFQNEAQLDKSGLPSDRFFAERPEGSVSTLKIQRTQQEDSAVYLCASILTSGSPYEQYFGPGTRLTVT.

The CDR3 coding sequence is TGTGCCAGCAGCAAACCGTCGCGGGGGAACTATGGCTACACCTTC. Protein: CASSKPSRGNYGYTF. The chain has TRBV21-1 and TRBJ1-2; whether TRBD1, the table's D call, matches the DNA was not checked. TRBV21-1 is reported as a pseudogene. This CDR3 spans 15 amino acids.

V usage is TRBV7-2 and J usage is TRBJ2-5, with a weak D call TRBD2 (6 bases). Germline values: CDR1 SGHTA, CDR2 FQGNSA. This CDR3 comprises 13 residues. V was clipped by 0 bases and J by 11 bases, with 13 bases between them. The CDR3 coding sequence is TGTGCCAGCAGCTTAGCGCCACCGGGAGAGCAGTACTTC. Its protein product is CASSLAPPGEQYF.

The V and J genes are TRBV2 and TRBJ1-2; D perhaps matches TRBD1 (5 bases). The CDR3 covers 13 residues. V lost 8 bases and J lost 8, with 18 bases in between. Germline V CDR1 and CDR2: SNHLY, FYNNEI. The CDR3 region is CASEADNSSGYTF. CDR3 nucleotides: TGTGCCAGCGAAGCGGACAACTCCTCCGGCTACACCTTC.

The chain links TRBV7-2 to TRBJ2-2, with 10 positions matching TRBD2. V dropped 4 bases and J dropped 8; count of bases not matched to a gene: 13. Germline-derived CDR1 and CDR2 are SGHTA and FQGNSA. The CDR3 runs 17 residues. The CDR3 sequence is CASSSRNQLAGRGELFF. The CDR3 coding sequence is TGTGCCAGCAGCTCCCGAAACCAACTAGCGGGGAGGGGGGAGCTGTTTTTT.

This clonotype was picked up a small number of times. The rearrangement joins TRBV27 to TRBJ2-3; 12 bases agree with TRBD2. Trimming removed 9 bases from V and 2 bases from J; junction bases left unmatched: 6. Germline-derived CDR1 and CDR2 are MNHEY and SMNVEV (reference sequence). The CDR3 consists of 15 residues. The DNA for the CDR3 is TGTGCCAGTCACGGACTAGCGGGACCCACAGATACGCAGTATTTT. Its translation: CASHGLAGPTDTQYF.

The chain is built from TRBV29-1 and TRBJ1-1; D call uncertain. Germline assignment: CDR1 SQVTM and CDR2 ANQGSEA. V was pared by 6 bases and J by 1 base, with 15 bases between. The CDR3 extends over 14 amino acids. DNA for the CDR3: TGCAGCGTAACGAACCGGTTGGGGAACACTGAAGCTTTCTTT. It specifies CSVTNRLGNTEAFF.

The CDR3 nucleotides read TGTGCCAGCGAATCCGACAGTAACTATGGCTACACCTTC. This sequence encodes CASESDSNYGYTF. The V call is TRBV28, the J call TRBJ1-2, with D perhaps matching TRBD1 (5 bases). Germline CDR1 and CDR2: MDHEN and SYDVKM. Trimming cost V 8 bases and J 1 base, with 11 bases left between them. The CDR3 extends over 13 amino acids.

As for this clonotype: An end of the junction differs from the germline gene, which may be a read error. The genes are TRBV10-3 and TRBJ2-5; D not certain. Per the germline V gene, CDR1 is ENHRY and CDR2 is SYGVKD. This CDR3 comprises 13 residues. The CDR3 nucleotides read TGTGCCATCAGTGAGTCCGGCAGCGACGAGCAGAACTTC. Protein product: CAISESGSDEQNF.

This chain joins TRBV7-9 and TRBJ2-7; D is undetermined. With 6 bases removed from V and 1 base from J, the gap between germline ends came to 13 bases. The CDR3 spans 14 residues. The germline V gene encodes CDR1 SEHNR and CDR2 FQNEAQ (reference sequence). CDR3 DNA: TGTGCCAGCAGACTAAGCAGTGGGTCCTACGAGCAGTACTTC. As protein: CASRLSSGSYEQYF.

The CDR3 loop is CSAKNVYEQYF. DNA of the CDR3: TGCAGTGCTAAAAATGTCTACGAGCAGTACTTC. The rearrangement joins TRBV20-1 to TRBJ2-5; D is uncertain. The DNA matches TRBJ2-7 better at its end, which makes the J call doubtful. Germline V gives CDR1 DFQATT, CDR2 SNEGSKA (reference sequence). There are 11 residues in the CDR3.

This rearrangement joins TRBV3-1 to TRBJ1-2; 11 bases fit TRBD1. With 4 bases clipped from V and 7 bases from J, the junction kept 8 bases outside the gene matches. Germline V gives CDR1 LGHDT, CDR2 YNNKEL (reference sequence). The CDR3 runs 15 residues. This CDR3 reads CASSPGQGATFGYTF. The CDR3 bases are TGTGCCAGCAGCCCCGGACAGGGGGCGACATTTGGCTACACCTTC.

This clonotype was counted once. V and J are TRBV3-1 and TRBJ2-7; TRBD2 agrees at 12 bases. Near its end, the DNA agrees better with TRBJ2-5, so the J call may be wrong. Germline CDR1 reads LGHDT; CDR2 reads YNNKEL (reference sequence). The CDR3 sequence is 16 residues long. The CDR3 bases are TGTGCCAGCAGCCCGATGACTAGCGGGGGATTAGAGACCCAGTACTTC. Translation gives CASSPMTSGGLETQYF.

The rearrangement links TRBV10-3 to TRBJ1-4; D uncertain. Trimming removed 0 bases from V and 8 bases from J, with 10 bases in between. The CDR3 has 14 residues. Germline CDR1 and CDR2: ENHRY and SYGVKD. The CDR3 spells CAISESSGGEKLFF. The CDR3 coding sequence is TGTGCCATCAGTGAGTCAAGTGGAGGAGAAAAACTGTTTTTT.